Listed here are 20 T cell receptor beta chains from one sample, sequenced in a study of spatial heterogeneity in lung cancer. Study results and caveats: Within tumors, counts of expanded alpha and beta TCRs tracked tumor mutation counts.

As for time point: sample taken at primary tumor resection. One entry per CDR3 protein results from TCRdb running MiXCR on the 5' RACE reads. There are about 7,500 distinct CDR3 sequences in the sample; roughly an eighth occur only once, and more than 20% lies in the top ten. No antigen is known for these receptors. Source: lung tumor tissue, taken at surgery. These receptors came from a male donor with early-stage non-small cell lung cancer.

The table lists this clonotype with many counts. This beta chain is an unintended read in a library built for alpha chains; its size means little. The chain has TRBV7-9 and TRBJ2-5; 8 bases match TRBD2. The trim removed 5 bases at V and 2 bases at J, leaving 7 bases unmatched. The CDR3 contains 15 residues. Germline CDR1 reads SEHNR; CDR2 reads FQNEAQ (reference sequence). Here the CDR3 DNA reads TGTGCCAGCAGCCCTTCCGGGGGGGTACAAGAGACCCAGTACTTC. It is translated as CASSPSGGVQETQYF.

With regard to this clonotype: This beta chain is a stray sequence in a library constructed for alpha chains; its clone size is not meaningful. This chain joins TRBV13 and TRBJ2-1, with TRBD2 identical over 7 bases. V was pared by 0 bases and J by 0 bases, with 2 bases of the junction left unmatched. Germline V gene sequence: CDR1 PRHDT, CDR2 FYEKMQ (reference sequence). CDR3 length: 16 residues. The CDR3 protein is CASSLGGGSSYNEQFF. For the CDR3, the DNA is TGTGCCAGCAGCTTAGGCGGCGGGAGCTCCTACAATGAGCAGTTCTTC.

As for this clonotype: The size of this beta chain means little, since it is a stray read in a library made for alpha chains. CDR3 residues: CSARDHGGGNTEAFF. DNA of the CDR3: TGCAGTGCTAGAGATCACGGAGGGGGGAACACTGAAGCTTTCTTT. The chain links TRBV20-1 to TRBJ1-1, with D possibly being TRBD1 (6 bases). The CDR3 sequence is 15 residues long. Germline loops: CDR1 DFQATT, CDR2 SNEGSKA (reference sequence). Trimming took 0 bases from V and 1 from J, leaving 12 bases between them.

This clonotype has a count of ten or more. Since the library was made to target alpha chains, this beta chain is a stray read and its abundance is not meaningful. V gene TRBV7-2 combines with J gene TRBJ1-1, with D unresolved. Germline V gives CDR1 SGHTA, CDR2 FQGNSA. With 2 bases removed from V and 0 bases from J, the gap between germline ends came to 4 bases. CDR3 size: 13 residues. The CDR3 DNA is TGTGCCAGCAGCTTAATGGTGAACACTGAAGCTTTCTTT. Translated: CASSLMVNTEAFF.

In this sample, this clonotype is medium-sized (0.01 to 0.1%). Within a library made for alpha chains, this beta chain is off target, and its count is uninformative. The genes are TRBV20-1 and TRBJ2-7, with 9 bases identical to TRBD1. Germline loops: CDR1 DFQATT, CDR2 SNEGSKA (reference sequence). This CDR3 comprises 14 residues. V shed 4 bases, J shed 3 bases, and the junction held 7 bases outside the gene matches. Here the CDR3 DNA reads TGCAGTGCTATGTCGGGACAGGGTTTCTACGAGCAGTACTTC. It yields the protein CSAMSGQGFYEQYF.

This clonotype was seen many times. In a library made to pick up alpha chains, this beta chain is a stray read with a size that means little. The chain carries TRBV11-2 and TRBJ2-3; 8 bases fit TRBD1. Losses at the gene ends were 5 bases for V and 1 base for J; bases not matched to a gene: 8. Looked up from germline, CDR1 is SGHAT and CDR2 is FQNNGV. The CDR3 sequence is 16 residues long. CDR3 region: CASSKRTGSGTDTQYF. For the CDR3, the DNA is TGTGCCAGCAGCAAACGGACAGGGAGTGGCACAGATACGCAGTATTTT.

As concerns this clonotype: The library was built for alpha chains, so this beta chain is an off-target read and its size means little. The rearrangement joins TRBV18 to TRBJ2-3; tentatively, D is TRBD2 (6 bases). This CDR3 has 15 amino acids. CDR1 is KGHSH, CDR2 LQKENI, per germline. Trimming left V 1 base short and J 0 bases short, with 8 bases between. DNA for the CDR3: TGTGCCAGCTCACCACGGCGGGACAGCACAGATACGCAGTATTTT. It yields the protein CASSPRRDSTDTQYF.

There are many counts of this clonotype. This beta chain is a stray read from a library made for alpha chains; its abundance is not meaningful. This chain uses TRBV20-1 with TRBJ2-1; no clear D gene. The CDR3 has 11 amino acids. Per germline, CDR1 DFQATT and CDR2 SNEGSKA (reference sequence). V was pared by 6 bases and J by 10 bases, with 13 bases between. CDR3 sequence reads: CSARIGREQFF. The DNA for the CDR3 is TGCAGTGCCCGGATAGGGCGAGAGCAGTTCTTC.

This clonotype was seen ten or more times. With the library built for alpha chains, this beta chain is off target and its frequency is not meaningful. V and J are TRBV4-3 and TRBJ1-1, with D uncertain. Trimming stripped 0 bases from V and 7 bases from J, with 9 bases between. In germline, CDR1 is LGHNA, CDR2 YSLEER. This CDR3 is 13 amino acids long. CDR3 residues: CASSQDRAGEAFF. The CDR3 nucleotides read TGCGCCAGCAGCCAAGATCGGGCGGGTGAAGCTTTCTTT.

This clonotype was recorded at least ten times. Within a library made for alpha chains, this beta chain is off target, and its count is uninformative. The chain is built from TRBV20-1 and TRBJ2-3; D is undetermined. The CDR3 runs to 16 residues. Germline values: CDR1 DFQATT, CDR2 SNEGSKA (reference sequence). The V and J ends lost 0 bases and 4 bases respectively, with 17 bases between them. The CDR3 is CSARDQRLPLPDTQYF. The CDR3 nucleotides are TGCAGTGCTAGAGATCAGCGTTTGCCATTACCAGATACGCAGTATTTT.

Comment on this clonotype: Being off target in a library aimed at alpha chains, this beta chain has a size of little meaning. The chain uses TRBV6-2 or TRBV6-3 and TRBJ2-1; no clear D. V was shortened by 0 bases and J by 8 bases, with 14 bases between the two germline ends. Germline CDR1 reads MNHEY; CDR2 reads SVGEGT. This CDR3 region has 15 residues. The CDR3 loop reads CASSYSLLPRDEQFF. The CDR3 DNA sequence: TGTGCCAGCAGTTACTCGCTTCTCCCAAGGGATGAGCAGTTCTTC.

This clonotype was picked up a small number of times. Since the library was made to target alpha chains, this beta chain is a stray read and its abundance is not meaningful. CDR3 in amino acids: CASSQAQGTQPQHF. The DNA for the CDR3 is TGTGCCAGCAGTCAAGCACAGGGTACCCAGCCCCAGCATTTT. The genes are TRBV12-3 or TRBV12-4 and TRBJ1-5, with D tentatively TRBD1 (6 bases). The CDR3 has 14 residues. The V end was cut by 5 bases, the J end by 7 bases, with 15 bases between.

A word on this clonotype: Since it is a stray read in a library aimed at alpha chains, this beta chain has a size that is not meaningful. V and J are TRBV9 and TRBJ1-2; weak D call: TRBD1 (5 bases). The ends were cut back, 7 bases at V and 11 bases at J, with 12 bases in the middle. Germline loops: CDR1 SGDLS, CDR2 YYNGEE. This CDR3 is built from 10 residues. The CDR3 sequence is CASGAGSYTF. For the CDR3, the DNA is TGTGCCAGCGGGGCAGGATCATACACCTTC.

About this clonotype: This beta chain is off target for a library built for alpha chains, so its abundance means little. The V gene is TRBV6-2 or TRBV6-3, the J gene TRBJ2-7, with 8 nucleotides matching TRBD1. The J segment lost 0 bases and the V segment lost 4 bases, leaving 11 bases of the junction unmatched. The germline gives CDR1 MNHEY, CDR2 SVGEGT. The CDR3 covers 17 residues. The CDR3 bases are TGTGCCAGCAGTTCGGTCGGGCCAGGGGGCGCCTCCTACGAGCAGTACGTC. Translating gives CASSSVGPGGASYEQYV.

Comment on this clonotype: It may be a read error: a sequence one base away is much more abundant. This beta chain is an unintended read in a library built for alpha chains; its size means little. The V and J genes are TRBV19 and TRBJ2-4; 7 bases fit TRBD1. The germline V gene encodes CDR1 LNHDA and CDR2 SQIVND (reference sequence). This CDR3 spans 15 amino acids. CDR3 bases: TGCGCCAGCAGCCTCGCAGGGGGAACCAAAAACATTCAGTACTTC. This codes for CASSLAGGTKNIQYF.

In this sample, this clonotype is medium-sized. The library was prepared for alpha chains; this beta chain is a stray read, so its frequency means little. This chain joins TRBV28 and TRBJ2-7; 13 bases are shared with TRBD2. CDR1 is MDHEN, CDR2 SYDVKM, per germline. V gave up 6 bases and J gave up 2 bases; unmatched junction bases: 4. CDR3 size: 15 residues. The CDR3 protein is CASSELAGGPYEQYF. The CDR3 DNA reads TGTGCCAGCAGCGAACTAGCGGGAGGGCCCTACGAGCAGTACTTC.

Concerning this clonotype itself: Because this beta chain is a stray read in a library intended to capture alpha chains, its abundance should not be given much weight. The chain combines TRBV29-1 with TRBJ1-1; D gene uncertain. The CDR3 consists of 13 residues. The germline gives CDR1 SQVTM, CDR2 ANQGSEA. The ends were cut back, 7 bases at V and 4 bases at J, with 16 bases in the middle. The CDR3 coding sequence is TGCAGCGAGATAGGGAGGACGGGCACTGAAGCTTTCTTT. Amino acids: CSEIGRTGTEAFF.

Note on this clonotype: With the library built for alpha chains, this beta chain is off target and its frequency is not meaningful. This chain connects TRBV5-1 to TRBJ2-1; 7 nucleotides agree with TRBD1. The germline gives CDR1 SGHRS, CDR2 YFSETQ. J gave up 0 bases and V 0 bases, and 3 bases lay outside the gene matches. The CDR3 extends over 16 amino acids. CDR3 in DNA: TGCGCCAGCAGCTTGGCCGGGACAGTCTCCTACAATGAGCAGTTCTTC. Amino acid sequence: CASSLAGTVSYNEQFF. Filled out from reference TRBV5-1 and TRBJ2-1, the complete variable domain reads KAGVTQTPRYLIKTRGQQVTLSCSPISGHRSVSWYQQTPGQGLQFLFEYFSETQRNKGNFPGRFSGRQFSNSRSEMNVSTLELGDSALYLCASSLAGTVSYNEQFFGPGTRLTVL.

This clonotype was seen many times. This beta chain came through as a stray read in a library set up for alpha chains, and its size says little. J is TRBJ2-2 and V is TRBV6-5; possibly TRBD1 or TRBD2 for D (5 bases each). Trimming stripped 5 bases from V and 7 bases from J, with 8 bases between. Per germline, CDR1 MNHEY and CDR2 SVGAGI. CDR3 size: 12 residues. In DNA, the CDR3 is TGTGCCAGCAGTCAGAGGGGCGGGGAGCTGTTTTTT. As protein: CASSQRGGELFF.

This clonotype was seen at least ten times. This beta chain came through as a stray read in a library set up for alpha chains, and its size says little. The gene calls are TRBV7-8 and TRBJ2-1; 10 positions match TRBD2. Germline V gene data show CDR1 as SGHVS and CDR2 as FQNEAQ. V shed 0 bases, J shed 4 bases, and the junction held 9 bases outside the gene matches. The CDR3 is 18 residues long. The CDR3 loop reads CASSLASKGLASYNEQFF. The CDR3 nucleotides are TGTGCCAGCAGCTTAGCGTCCAAGGGACTAGCGTCTTACAATGAGCAGTTCTTC.